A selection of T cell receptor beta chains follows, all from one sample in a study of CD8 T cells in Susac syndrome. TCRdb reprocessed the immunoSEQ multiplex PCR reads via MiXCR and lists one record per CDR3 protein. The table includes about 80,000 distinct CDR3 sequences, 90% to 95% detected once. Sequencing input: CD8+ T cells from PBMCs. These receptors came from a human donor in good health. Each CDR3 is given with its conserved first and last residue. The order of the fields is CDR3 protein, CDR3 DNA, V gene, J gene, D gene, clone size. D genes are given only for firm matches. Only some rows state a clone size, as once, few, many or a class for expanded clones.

CASTTGGNTIYF	TGTGCCAGCACCACGGGGGGAAACACCATATATTTT	TRBV2	TRBJ1-3	NA	NA
CASSAQASPAKNIQYF	TGTGCCAGCAGCGCCCAGGCTTCCCCAGCCAAAAACATTCAGTACTTC	TRBV9	TRBJ2-4	NA	NA
CASSLDENTEAFF	TGTGCCAGCTCACTCGACGAAAACACTGAAGCTTTCTTT	TRBV18	TRBJ1-1	NA	NA
CASSKQGIRETQYF	TGTGCCAGCAGTAAGCAGGGGATTCGAGAGACCCAGTACTTC	TRBV6-2/TRBV6-3	TRBJ2-5	NA	once
CASSSGTGGSETQYF	TGTGCCAGCAGCTCCGGGACAGGGGGCTCGGAGACCCAGTACTTC	TRBV6-5	TRBJ2-5	TRBD1	NA
CASQGAVQETQYF	TGTGCCAGCCAGGGAGCGGTCCAAGAGACCCAGTACTTC	TRBV19	TRBJ2-5	NA	NA
CASSYSRGRRSTDTQYF	TGTGCCAGCAGTTACTCGCGCGGGAGGCGCAGCACAGATACGCAGTATTTT	TRBV6-5	TRBJ2-3	TRBD2	NA
CASSLTVGSYEQYF	TGTGCCAGCAGCTTAACAGTCGGGAGCTACGAGCAGTACTTC	TRBV7-6	TRBJ2-7	NA	NA
CASWKSGVDEQFF	TGTGCCAGCTGGAAGAGCGGGGTGGATGAGCAGTTCTTC	TRBV7-9	TRBJ2-1	TRBD2	NA
CASSGAGGPVNEQFF	TGTGCCAGCAGCGGAGCGGGGGGGCCCGTCAATGAGCAGTTCTTC	TRBV9	TRBJ2-1	TRBD2	NA
CASSPYRVMDIQYF	TGCGCCAGCAGCCCCTACAGGGTAATGGACATTCAGTACTTC	TRBV5-1	TRBJ2-4	NA	NA